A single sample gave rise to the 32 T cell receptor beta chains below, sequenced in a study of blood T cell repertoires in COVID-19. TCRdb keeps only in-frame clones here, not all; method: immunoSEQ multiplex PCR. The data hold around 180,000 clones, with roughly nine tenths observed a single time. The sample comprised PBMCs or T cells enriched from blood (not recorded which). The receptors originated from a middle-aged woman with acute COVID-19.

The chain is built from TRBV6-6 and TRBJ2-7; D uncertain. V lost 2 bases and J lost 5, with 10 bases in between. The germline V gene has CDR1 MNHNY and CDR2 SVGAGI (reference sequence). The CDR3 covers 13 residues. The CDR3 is CASSYQAEHEQYF. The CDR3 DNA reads TGTGCCAGCAGTTACCAGGCAGAGCACGAGCAGTACTTC.

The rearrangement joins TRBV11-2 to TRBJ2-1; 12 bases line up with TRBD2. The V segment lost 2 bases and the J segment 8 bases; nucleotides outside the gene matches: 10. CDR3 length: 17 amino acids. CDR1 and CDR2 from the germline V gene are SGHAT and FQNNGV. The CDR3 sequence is CASSLNFGLAGTYEQFF. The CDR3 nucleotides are TGTGCCAGCAGCTTAAATTTCGGACTAGCGGGGACGTATGAGCAGTTCTTC.

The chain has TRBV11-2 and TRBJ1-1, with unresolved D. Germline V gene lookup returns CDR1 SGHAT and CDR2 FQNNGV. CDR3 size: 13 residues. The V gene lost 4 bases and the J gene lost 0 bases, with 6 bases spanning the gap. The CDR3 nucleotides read TGTGCCAGCAGCTCCGTCTTGAACACTGAAGCTTTCTTT. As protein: CASSSVLNTEAFF.

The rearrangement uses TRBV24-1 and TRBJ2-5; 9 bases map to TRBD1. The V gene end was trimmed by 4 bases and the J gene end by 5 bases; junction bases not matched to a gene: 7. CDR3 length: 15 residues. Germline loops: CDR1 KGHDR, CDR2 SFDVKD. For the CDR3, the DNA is TGTGCCACCAGTGACACCGGGACAGGGAGGGAGACCCAGTACTTC. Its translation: CATSDTGTGRETQYF.

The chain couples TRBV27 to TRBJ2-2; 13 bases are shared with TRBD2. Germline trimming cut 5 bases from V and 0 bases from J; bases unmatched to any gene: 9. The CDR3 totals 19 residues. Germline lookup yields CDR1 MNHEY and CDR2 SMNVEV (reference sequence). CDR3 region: CASSPRLAGGPANTGELFF. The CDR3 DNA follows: TGTGCCAGCAGTCCGAGACTAGCGGGGGGCCCCGCGAACACCGGGGAGCTGTTTTTT.

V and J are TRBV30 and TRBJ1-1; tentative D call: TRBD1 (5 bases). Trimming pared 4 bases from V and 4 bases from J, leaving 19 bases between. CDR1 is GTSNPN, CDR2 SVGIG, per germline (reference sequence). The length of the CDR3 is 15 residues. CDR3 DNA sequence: TGTGCCTGGAATTTTTTAGATTCGGGGGTCACTGAAGCTTTCTTT. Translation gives CAWNFLDSGVTEAFF.

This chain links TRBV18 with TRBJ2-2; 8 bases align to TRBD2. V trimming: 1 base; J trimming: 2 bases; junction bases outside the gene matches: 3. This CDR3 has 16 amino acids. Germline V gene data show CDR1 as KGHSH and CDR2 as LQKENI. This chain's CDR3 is CASSPRTSGNTGELFF. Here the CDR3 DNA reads TGTGCCAGCTCACCACGAACTAGCGGCAACACCGGGGAGCTGTTTTTT.

In DNA, the CDR3 is TGTGCCAGCAGCAACCTTCTAGCGGGGGGGGGCGAGCAGTACTTC. Translated: CASSNLLAGGGEQYF. The chain combines TRBV27 with TRBJ2-7; 12 bases are a match to TRBD2. The ends lost 6 bases at V and 6 bases at J; junction bases unmatched: 9. The CDR3 is 15 amino acids. The germline V gene has CDR1 MNHEY and CDR2 SMNVEV (reference sequence).

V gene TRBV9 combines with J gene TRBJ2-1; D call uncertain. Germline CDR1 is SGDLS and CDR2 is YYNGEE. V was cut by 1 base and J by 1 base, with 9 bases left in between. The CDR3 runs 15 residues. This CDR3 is CASSVSGRSYNEQFF. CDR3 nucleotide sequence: TGTGCCAGCAGCGTATCAGGCAGGTCCTACAATGAGCAGTTCTTC.

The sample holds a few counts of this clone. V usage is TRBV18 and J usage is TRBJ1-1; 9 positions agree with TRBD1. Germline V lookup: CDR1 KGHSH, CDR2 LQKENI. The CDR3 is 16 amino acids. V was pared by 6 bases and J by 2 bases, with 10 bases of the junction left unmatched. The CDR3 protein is CASSQKGTGYNTEAFF. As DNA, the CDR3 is TGTGCCAGCTCCCAAAAAGGGACAGGGTATAACACTGAAGCTTTCTTT.

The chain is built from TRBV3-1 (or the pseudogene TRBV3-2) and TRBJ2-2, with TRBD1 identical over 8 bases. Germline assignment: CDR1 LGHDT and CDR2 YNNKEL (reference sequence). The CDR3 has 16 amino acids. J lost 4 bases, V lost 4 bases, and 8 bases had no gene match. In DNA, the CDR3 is TGTGCCAGCAGCCCTACCCGAGACAGGGGCACCGGGGAGCTGTTTTTT. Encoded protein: CASSPTRDRGTGELFF.

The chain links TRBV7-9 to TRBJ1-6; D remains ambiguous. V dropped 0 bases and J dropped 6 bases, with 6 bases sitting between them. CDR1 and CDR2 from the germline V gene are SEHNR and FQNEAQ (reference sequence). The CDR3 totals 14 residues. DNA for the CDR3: TGTGCCAGCAGCTTAGCAGCGGCTAATTCACCCCTCCACTTT. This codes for CASSLAAANSPLHF.

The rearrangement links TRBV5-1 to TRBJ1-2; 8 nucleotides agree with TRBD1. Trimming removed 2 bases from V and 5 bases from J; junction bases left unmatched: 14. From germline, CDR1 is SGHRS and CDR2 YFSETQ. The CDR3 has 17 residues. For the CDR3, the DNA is TGCGCCAGCAGCTTAGATTCTCCGGGACAGGATTTTTATGGCTACACCTTC. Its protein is CASSLDSPGQDFYGYTF.

CDR3 in DNA: TGTGCCAGCAGAAGGACAGGGGGGGATCAGCCCCAGCATTTT. Translating it yields CASRRTGGDQPQHF. The chain employs TRBV2 and TRBJ1-5; 10 bases align to TRBD1. CDR1 and CDR2 (germline): SNHLY, FYNNEI. V shed 6 bases and J 5 bases; nucleotides not matched to a gene: 4. This CDR3 region has 14 residues.

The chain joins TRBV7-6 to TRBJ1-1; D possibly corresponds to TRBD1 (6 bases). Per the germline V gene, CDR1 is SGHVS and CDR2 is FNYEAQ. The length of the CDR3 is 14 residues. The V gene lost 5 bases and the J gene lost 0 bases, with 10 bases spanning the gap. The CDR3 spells CASSPGQLNTEAFF. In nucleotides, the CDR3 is TGTGCCAGCAGCCCCGGACAGTTGAACACTGAAGCTTTCTTT.

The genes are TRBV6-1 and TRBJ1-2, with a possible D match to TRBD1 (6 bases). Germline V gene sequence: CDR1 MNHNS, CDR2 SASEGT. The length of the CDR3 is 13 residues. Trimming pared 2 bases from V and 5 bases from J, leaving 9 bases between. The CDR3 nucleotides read TGTGCCAGCAGTGAATTACAGGGTTATGGCTACACCTTC. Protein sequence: CASSELQGYGYTF.

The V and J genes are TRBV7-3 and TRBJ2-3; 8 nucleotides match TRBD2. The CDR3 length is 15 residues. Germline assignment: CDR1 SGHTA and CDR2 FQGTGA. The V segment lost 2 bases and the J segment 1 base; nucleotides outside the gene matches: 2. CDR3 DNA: TGTGCCAGCAGCTTAGCGGGAGGACGCACAGATACGCAGTATTTT. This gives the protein CASSLAGGRTDTQYF. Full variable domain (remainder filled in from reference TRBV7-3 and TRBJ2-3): GAGVSQTPSNKVTEKGKYVELRCDPISGHTALYWYRQSLGQGPEFLIYFQGTGAADDSGLPNDRFFAVRPEGSVSTLKIQRTERGDSAVYLCASSLAGGRTDTQYFGPGTRLTVL.

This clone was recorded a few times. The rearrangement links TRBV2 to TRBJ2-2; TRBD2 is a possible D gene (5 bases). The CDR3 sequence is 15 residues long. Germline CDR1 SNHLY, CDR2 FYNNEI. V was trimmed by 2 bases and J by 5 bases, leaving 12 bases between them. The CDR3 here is CASSELGLATGELFF. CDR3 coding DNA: TGTGCCAGCAGTGAACTAGGGCTAGCTACCGGGGAGCTGTTTTTT. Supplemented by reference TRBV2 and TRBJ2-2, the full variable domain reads EPEVTQTPSHQVTQMGQEVILRCVPISNHLYFYWYRQILGQKVEFLVSFYNNEISEKSEIFDDQFSVERPDGSNFTLKIRSTKLEDSAMYFCASSELGLATGELFFGEGSRLTVL.

Written as DNA, the CDR3 is TGTGCCAGCAGTCCCGGGACAGGGTACTCCTACGAGCAGTACTTC. Translating it yields CASSPGTGYSYEQYF. The J gene is TRBJ2-7, the V gene TRBV5-4; 9 bases map to TRBD1. Trimming took 5 bases from V and 0 from J; bases not matched to a gene: 6. This CDR3 comprises 15 residues. CDR1 is SGHNT and CDR2 is YYREEE in the germline V gene (reference sequence).

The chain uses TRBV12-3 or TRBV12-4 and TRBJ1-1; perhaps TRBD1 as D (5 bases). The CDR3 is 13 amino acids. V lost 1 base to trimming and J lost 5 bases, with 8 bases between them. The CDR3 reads CASSLGGRTEAFF. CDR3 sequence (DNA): TGTGCCAGCAGTTTAGGGGGGAGGACTGAAGCTTTCTTT.

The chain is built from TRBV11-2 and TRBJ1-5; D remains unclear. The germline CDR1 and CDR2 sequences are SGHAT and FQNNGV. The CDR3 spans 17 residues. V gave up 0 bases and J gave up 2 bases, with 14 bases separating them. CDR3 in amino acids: CASSLDSGGSGNQPQHF. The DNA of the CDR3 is TGTGCCAGCAGCTTAGATAGCGGAGGGTCAGGCAATCAGCCCCAGCATTTT.

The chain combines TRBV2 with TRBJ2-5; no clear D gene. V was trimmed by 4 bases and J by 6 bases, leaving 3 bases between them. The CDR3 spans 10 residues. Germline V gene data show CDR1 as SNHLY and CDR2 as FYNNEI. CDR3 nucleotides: TGTGCCAGCAGTGTAAAGACCCAGTACTTC. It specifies CASSVKTQYF.

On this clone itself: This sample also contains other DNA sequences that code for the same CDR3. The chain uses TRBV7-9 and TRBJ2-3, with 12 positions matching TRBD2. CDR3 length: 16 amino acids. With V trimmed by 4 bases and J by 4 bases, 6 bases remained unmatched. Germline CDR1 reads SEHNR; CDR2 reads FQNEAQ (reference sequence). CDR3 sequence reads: CASSYGGLAGADTQYF. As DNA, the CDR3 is TGTGCCAGCAGCTACGGGGGACTAGCGGGCGCAGATACGCAGTATTTT.

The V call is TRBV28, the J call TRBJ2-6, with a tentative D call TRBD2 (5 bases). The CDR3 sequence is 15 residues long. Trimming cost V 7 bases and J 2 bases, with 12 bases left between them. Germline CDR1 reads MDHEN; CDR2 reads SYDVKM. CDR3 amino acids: CASTPSGPGANVLTF. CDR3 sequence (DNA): TGTGCCAGCACCCCCAGCGGTCCTGGGGCCAACGTCCTGACTTTC.

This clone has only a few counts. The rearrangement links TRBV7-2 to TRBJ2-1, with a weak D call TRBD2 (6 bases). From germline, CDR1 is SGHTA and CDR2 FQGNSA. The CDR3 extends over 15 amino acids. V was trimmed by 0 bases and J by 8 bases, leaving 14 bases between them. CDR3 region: CASSLASGWGDEQFF. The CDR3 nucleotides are TGTGCCAGCAGCTTAGCTAGCGGTTGGGGTGATGAGCAGTTCTTC. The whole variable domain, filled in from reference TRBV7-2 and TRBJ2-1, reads GAGVSQSPSNKVTEKGKDVELRCDPISGHTALYWYRQSLGQGLEFLIYFQGNSAPDKSGLPSDRFSAERTGGSVSTLTIQRTQQEDSAVYLCASSLASGWGDEQFFGPGTRLTVL.

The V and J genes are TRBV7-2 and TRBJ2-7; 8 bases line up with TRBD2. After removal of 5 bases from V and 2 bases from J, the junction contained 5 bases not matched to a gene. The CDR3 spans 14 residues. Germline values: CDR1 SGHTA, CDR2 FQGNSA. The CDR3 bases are TGTGCCAGCAGCCTCCCGGGGGGGGCCTACGAGCAGTACTTC. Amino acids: CASSLPGGAYEQYF.

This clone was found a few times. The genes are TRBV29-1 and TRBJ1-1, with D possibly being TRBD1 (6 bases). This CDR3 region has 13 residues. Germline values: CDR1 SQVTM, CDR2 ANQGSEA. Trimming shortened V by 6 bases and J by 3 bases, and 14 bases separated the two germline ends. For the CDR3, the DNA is TGCAGCGTCTTGGGGGCGTCGGACACTGAAGCTTTCTTT. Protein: CSVLGASDTEAFF.

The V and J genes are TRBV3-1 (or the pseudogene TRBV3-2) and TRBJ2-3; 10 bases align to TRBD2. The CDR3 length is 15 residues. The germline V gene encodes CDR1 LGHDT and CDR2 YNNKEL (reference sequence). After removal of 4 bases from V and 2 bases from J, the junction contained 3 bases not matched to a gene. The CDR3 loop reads CASSRSGGHTDTQYF. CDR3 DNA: TGTGCCAGCAGCCGTAGCGGGGGGCACACAGATACGCAGTATTTT.

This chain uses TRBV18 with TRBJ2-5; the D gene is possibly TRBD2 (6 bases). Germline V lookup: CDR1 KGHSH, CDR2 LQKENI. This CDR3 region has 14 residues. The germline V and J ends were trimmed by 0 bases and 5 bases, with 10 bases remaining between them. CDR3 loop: CASSPPGGVETQYF. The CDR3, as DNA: TGTGCCAGCTCACCACCGGGGGGAGTGGAGACCCAGTACTTC. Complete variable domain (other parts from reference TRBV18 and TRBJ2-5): NAGVMQNPRHLVRRRGQEARLRCSPMKGHSHVYWYRQLPEEGLKFMVYLQKENIIDESGMPKERFSAEFPKEGPSILRIQQVVRGDSAAYFCASSPPGGVETQYFGPGTRLLVL.

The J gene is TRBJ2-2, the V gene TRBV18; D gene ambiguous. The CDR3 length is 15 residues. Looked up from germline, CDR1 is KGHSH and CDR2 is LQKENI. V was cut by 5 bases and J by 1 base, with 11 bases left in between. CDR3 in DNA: TGTGCCAGCTCAGACAATCCAGGGAACACCGGGGAGCTGTTTTTT. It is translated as CASSDNPGNTGELFF.

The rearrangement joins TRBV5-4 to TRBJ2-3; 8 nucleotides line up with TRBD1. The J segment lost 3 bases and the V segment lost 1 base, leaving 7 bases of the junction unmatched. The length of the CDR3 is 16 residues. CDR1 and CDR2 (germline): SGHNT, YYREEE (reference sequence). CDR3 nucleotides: TGTGCCAGCAGCTTGCAGCCAGGGGGCATGACAGATACGCAGTATTTT. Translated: CASSLQPGGMTDTQYF.

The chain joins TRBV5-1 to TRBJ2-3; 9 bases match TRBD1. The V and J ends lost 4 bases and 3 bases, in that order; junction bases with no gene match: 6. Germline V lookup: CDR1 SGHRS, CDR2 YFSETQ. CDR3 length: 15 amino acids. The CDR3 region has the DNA TGCGCCAGCAGCCCGGACAGGGGTAATACAGATACGCAGTATTTT. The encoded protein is CASSPDRGNTDTQYF.